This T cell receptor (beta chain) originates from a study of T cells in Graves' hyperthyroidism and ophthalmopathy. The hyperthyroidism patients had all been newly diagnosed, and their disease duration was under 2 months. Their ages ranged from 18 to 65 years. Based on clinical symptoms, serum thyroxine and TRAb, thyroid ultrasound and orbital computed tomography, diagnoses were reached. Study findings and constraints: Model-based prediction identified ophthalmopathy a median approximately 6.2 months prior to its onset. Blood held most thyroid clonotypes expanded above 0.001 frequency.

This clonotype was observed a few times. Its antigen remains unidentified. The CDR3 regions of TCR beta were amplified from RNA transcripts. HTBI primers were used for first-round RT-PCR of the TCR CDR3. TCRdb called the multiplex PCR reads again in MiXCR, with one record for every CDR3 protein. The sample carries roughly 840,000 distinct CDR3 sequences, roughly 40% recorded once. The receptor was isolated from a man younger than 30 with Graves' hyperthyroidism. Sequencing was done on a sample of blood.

The CDR3 DNA is TGTGCCAGCAGCCCGGACAAAGGAGGCAACGAGCAGTACTTC. Translating it yields CASSPDKGGNEQYF. The rearrangement joins TRBV7-9 to TRBJ2-7; D is perhaps TRBD1 or TRBD2 (5 bases each). This CDR3 comprises 14 residues. Trimming shortened V by 5 bases and J by 5 bases, and 16 bases separated the two germline ends. The V gene's germline CDR1 is SEHNR and CDR2 FQNEAQ (reference sequence).